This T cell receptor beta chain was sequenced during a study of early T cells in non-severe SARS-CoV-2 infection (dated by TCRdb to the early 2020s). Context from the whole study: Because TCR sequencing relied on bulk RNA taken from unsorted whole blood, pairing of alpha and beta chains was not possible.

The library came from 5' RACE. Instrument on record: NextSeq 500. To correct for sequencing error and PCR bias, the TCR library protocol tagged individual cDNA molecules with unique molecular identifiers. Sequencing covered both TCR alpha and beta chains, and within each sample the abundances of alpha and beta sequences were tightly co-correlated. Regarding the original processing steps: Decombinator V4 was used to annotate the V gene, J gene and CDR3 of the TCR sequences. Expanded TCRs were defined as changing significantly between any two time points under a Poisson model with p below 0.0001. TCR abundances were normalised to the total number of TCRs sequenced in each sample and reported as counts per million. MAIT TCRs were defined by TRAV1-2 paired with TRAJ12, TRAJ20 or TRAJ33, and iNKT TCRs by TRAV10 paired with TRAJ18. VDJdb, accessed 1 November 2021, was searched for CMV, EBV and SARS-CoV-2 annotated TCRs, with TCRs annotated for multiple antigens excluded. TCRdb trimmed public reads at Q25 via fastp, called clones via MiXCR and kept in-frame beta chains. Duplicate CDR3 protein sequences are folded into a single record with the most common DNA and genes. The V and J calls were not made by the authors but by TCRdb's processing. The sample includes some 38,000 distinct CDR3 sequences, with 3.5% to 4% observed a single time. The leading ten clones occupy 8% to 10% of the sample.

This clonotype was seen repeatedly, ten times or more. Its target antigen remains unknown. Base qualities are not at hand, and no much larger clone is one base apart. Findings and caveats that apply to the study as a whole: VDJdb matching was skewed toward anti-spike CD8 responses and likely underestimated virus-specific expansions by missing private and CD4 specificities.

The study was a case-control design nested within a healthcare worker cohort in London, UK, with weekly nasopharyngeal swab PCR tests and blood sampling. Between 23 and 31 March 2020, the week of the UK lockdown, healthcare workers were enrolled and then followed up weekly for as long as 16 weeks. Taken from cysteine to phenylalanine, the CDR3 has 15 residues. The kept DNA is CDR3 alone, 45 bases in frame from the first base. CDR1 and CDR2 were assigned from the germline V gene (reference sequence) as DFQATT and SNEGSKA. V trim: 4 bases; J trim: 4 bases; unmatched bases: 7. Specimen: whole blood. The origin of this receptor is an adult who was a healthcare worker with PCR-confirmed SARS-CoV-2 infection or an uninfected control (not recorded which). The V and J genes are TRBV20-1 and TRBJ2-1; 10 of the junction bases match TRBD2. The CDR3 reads CSATSGSDRYNEQFF. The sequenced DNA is TGCAGTGCTACTAGCGGGAGCGATAGGTACAATGAGCAGTTCTTC.